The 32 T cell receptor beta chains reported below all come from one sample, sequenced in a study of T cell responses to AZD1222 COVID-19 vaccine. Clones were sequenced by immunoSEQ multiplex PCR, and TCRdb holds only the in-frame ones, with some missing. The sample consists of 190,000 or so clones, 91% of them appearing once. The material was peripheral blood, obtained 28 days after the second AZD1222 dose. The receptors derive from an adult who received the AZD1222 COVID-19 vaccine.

The CDR3 loop reads CASSLTATEQYF. CDR3 sequence (DNA): TGTGCCAGCAGCTTAACGGCCACCGAGCAGTACTTC. The chain joins TRBV13 to TRBJ2-7; D not resolved. The germline V gene encodes CDR1 PRHDT and CDR2 FYEKMQ (reference sequence). V was clipped by 2 bases and J by 6 bases, with 8 bases between them. The CDR3 covers 12 residues.

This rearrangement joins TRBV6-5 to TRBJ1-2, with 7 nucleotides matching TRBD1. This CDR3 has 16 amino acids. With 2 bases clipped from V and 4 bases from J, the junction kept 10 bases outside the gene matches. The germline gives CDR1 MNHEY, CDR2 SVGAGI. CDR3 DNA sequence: TGTGCCAGCAGTTACCACCGGGACAGCCTCGGCTATGGCTACACCTTC. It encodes CASSYHRDSLGYGYTF.

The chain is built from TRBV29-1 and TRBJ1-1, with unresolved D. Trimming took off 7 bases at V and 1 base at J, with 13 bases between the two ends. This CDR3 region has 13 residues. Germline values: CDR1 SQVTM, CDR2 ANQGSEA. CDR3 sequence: CSAQLGSNTEAFF. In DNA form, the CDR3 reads TGCAGCGCCCAGTTAGGGTCGAACACTGAAGCTTTCTTT.

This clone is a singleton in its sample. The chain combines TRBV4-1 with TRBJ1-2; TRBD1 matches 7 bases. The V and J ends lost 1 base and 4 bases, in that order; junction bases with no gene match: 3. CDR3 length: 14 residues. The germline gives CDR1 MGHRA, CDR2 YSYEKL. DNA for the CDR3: TGCGCCAGCAGCCAAGTGGGACAGACCTATGGCTACACCTTC. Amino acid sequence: CASSQVGQTYGYTF.

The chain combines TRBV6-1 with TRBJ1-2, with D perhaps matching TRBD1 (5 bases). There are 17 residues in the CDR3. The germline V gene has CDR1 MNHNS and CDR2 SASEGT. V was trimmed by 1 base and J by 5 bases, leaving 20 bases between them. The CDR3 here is CASSEGVQGPGEYGYTF. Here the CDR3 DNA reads TGTGCCAGCAGTGAAGGGGTCCAGGGCCCTGGGGAGTATGGCTACACCTTC.

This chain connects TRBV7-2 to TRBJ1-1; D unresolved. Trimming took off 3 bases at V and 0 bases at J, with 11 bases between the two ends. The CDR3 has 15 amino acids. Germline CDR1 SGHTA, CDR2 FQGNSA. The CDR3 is CASSFGGGLNTEAFF. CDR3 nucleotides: TGTGCCAGCAGCTTTGGAGGAGGGTTGAACACTGAAGCTTTCTTT.

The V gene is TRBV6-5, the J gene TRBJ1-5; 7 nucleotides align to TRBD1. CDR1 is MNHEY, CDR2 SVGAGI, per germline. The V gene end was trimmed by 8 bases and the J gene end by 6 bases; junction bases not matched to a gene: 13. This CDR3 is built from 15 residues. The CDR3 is CASVVRDRGSQPQHF. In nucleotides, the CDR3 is TGTGCCAGCGTGGTGAGGGACAGAGGAAGTCAGCCCCAGCATTTT.

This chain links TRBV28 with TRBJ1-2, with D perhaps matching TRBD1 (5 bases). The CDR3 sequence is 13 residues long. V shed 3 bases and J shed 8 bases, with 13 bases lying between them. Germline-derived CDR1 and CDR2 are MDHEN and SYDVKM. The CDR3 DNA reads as TGTGCCAGCAGTTTCCTCAGGGTTGGCGGCTACACCTTC. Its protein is CASSFLRVGGYTF.

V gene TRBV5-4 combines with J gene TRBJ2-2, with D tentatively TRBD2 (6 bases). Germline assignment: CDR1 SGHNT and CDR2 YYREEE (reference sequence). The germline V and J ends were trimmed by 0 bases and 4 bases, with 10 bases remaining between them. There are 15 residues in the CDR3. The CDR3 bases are TGTGCCAGCAGCTTGGGGGCGCGGGGCACCGGGGAGCTGTTTTTT. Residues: CASSLGARGTGELFF.

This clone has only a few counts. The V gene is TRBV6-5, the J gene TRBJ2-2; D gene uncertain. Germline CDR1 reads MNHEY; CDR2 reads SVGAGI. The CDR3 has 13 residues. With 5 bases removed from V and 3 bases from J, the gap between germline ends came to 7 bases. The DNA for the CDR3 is TGTGCCAGCAGTCACCTCCACACCGGGGAGCTGTTTTTT. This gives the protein CASSHLHTGELFF.

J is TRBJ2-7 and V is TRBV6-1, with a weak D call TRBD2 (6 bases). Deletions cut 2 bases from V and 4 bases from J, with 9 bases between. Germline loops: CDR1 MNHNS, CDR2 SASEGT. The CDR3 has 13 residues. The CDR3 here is CASSEMAGYEQYF. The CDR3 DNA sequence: TGTGCCAGCAGTGAAATGGCGGGATACGAGCAGTACTTC.

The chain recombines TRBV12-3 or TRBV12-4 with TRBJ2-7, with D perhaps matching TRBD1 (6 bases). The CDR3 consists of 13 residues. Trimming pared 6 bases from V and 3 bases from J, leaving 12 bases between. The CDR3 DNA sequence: TGTGCCAGCAGGCTGGACAGCGACTACGAGCAGTACTTC. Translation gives CASRLDSDYEQYF.

CDR3 protein: CASSLEQGSETQYF. For the CDR3, the DNA is TGCGCCAGCAGCTTAGAACAGGGCTCAGAGACCCAGTACTTC. The rearrangement joins TRBV5-1 to TRBJ2-5; tentatively, D is TRBD1 (6 bases). CDR1 is SGHRS and CDR2 is YFSETQ in the germline V gene. This CDR3 is 14 amino acids long. The V end lost 2 bases, the J end lost 4 bases, and 12 bases lay between the germline ends.

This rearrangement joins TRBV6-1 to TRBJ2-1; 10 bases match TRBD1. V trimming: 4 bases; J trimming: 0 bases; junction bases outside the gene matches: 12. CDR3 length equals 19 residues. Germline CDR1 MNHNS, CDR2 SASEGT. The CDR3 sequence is CASSGPGTGAPNSYNEQFF. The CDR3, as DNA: TGTGCCAGCAGTGGTCCCGGGACAGGGGCCCCTAACTCCTACAATGAGCAGTTCTTC.

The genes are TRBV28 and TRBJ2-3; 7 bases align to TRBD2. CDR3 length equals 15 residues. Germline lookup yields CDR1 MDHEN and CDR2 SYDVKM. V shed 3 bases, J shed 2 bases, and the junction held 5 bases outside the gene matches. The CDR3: CASSLGGVPTDTQYF. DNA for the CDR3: TGTGCCAGCAGTTTGGGGGGGGTCCCCACAGATACGCAGTATTTT.

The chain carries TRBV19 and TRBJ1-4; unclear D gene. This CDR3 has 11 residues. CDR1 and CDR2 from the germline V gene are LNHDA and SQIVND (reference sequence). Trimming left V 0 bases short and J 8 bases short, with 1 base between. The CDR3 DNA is TGTGCCAGTAGTATAGAGGAAAAACTGTTTTTT. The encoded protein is CASSIEEKLFF.

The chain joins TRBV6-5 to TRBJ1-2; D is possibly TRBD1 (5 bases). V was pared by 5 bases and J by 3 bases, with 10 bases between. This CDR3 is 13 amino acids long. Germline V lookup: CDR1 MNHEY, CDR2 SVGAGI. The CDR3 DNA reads TGTGCCAGCAGTCCAGGGCGGGACTATGGCTACACCTTC. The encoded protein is CASSPGRDYGYTF.

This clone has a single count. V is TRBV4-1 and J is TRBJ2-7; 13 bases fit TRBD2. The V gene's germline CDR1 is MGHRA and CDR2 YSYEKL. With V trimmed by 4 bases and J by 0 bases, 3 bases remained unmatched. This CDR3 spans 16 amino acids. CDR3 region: CASSRGLAGSSYEQYF. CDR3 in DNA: TGCGCCAGCAGCCGGGGACTAGCGGGATCCTCCTACGAGCAGTACTTC.

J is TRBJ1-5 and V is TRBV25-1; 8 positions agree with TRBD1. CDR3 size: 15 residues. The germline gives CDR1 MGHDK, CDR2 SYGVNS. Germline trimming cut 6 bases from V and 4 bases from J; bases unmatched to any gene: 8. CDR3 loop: CASRKAGGWNQPQHF. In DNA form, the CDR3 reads TGTGCCAGCAGGAAAGCAGGGGGCTGGAATCAGCCCCAGCATTTT.

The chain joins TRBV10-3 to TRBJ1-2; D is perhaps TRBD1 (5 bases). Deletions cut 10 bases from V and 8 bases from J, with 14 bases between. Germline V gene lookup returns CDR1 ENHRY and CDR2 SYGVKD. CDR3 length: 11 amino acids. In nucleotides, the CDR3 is TGTGCCACCTACGGGGCGCGGGGCTACACCTTC. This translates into CATYGARGYTF.

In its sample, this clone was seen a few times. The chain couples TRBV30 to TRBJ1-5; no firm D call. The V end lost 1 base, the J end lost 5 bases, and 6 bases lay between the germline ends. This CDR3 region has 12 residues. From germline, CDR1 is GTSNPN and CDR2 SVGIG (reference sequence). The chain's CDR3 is CAWSGKDQPQHF. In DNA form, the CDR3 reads TGTGCCTGGAGTGGGAAGGATCAGCCCCAGCATTTT.

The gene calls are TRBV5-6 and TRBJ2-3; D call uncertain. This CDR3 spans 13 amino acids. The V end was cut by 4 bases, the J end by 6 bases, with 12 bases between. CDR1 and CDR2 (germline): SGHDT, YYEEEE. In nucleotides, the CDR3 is TGTGCCAGCAGCAGAGGTCCCTTGGATACGCAGTATTTT. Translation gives CASSRGPLDTQYF.

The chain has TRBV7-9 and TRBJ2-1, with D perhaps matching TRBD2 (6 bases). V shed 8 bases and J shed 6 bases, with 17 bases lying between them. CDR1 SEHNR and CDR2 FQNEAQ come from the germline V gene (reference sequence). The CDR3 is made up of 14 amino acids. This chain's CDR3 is CASLFEELANEQFF. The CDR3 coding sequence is TGTGCCAGCCTATTCGAGGAACTAGCCAATGAGCAGTTCTTC.

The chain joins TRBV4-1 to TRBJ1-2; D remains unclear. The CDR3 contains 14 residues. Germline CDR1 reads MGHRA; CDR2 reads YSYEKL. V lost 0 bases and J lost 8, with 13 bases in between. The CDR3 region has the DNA TGCGCCAGCAGCCAAGATTCTGTACCACGGGGCTACACCTTC. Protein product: CASSQDSVPRGYTF.

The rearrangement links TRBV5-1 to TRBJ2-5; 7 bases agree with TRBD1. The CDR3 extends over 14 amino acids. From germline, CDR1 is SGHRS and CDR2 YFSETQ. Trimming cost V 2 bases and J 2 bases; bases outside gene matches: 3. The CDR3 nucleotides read TGCGCCAGCAGCTTATTGGGACAGCAAGAGACCCAGTACTTC. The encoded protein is CASSLLGQQETQYF.

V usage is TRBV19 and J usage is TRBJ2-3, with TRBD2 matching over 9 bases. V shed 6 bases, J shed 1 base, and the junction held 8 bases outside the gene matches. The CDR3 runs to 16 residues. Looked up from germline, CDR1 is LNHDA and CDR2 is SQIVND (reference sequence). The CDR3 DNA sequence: TGTGCCAGTAGCCGGACGTCTAGCGGGGGCACAGATACGCAGTATTTT. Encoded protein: CASSRTSSGGTDTQYF.

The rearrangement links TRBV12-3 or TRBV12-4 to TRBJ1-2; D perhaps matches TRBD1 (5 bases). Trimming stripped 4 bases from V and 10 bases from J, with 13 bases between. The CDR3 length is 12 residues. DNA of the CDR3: TGTGCCAGCAGTTGGGGACCTATGGACTACACCTTC. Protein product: CASSWGPMDYTF.

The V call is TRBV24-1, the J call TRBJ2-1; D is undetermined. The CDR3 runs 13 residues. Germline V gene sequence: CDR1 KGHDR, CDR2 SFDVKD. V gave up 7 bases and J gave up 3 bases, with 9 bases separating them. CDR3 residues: CATRNSDYNEQFF. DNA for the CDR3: TGTGCCACCAGGAACTCGGACTACAATGAGCAGTTCTTC.

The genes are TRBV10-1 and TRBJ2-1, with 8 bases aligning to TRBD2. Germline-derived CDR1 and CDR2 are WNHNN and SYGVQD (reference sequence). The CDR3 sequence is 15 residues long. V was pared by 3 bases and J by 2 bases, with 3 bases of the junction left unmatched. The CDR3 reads CASSDTSGTYNEQFF. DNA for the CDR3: TGCGCCAGCAGTGATACTAGCGGTACCTACAATGAGCAGTTCTTC.

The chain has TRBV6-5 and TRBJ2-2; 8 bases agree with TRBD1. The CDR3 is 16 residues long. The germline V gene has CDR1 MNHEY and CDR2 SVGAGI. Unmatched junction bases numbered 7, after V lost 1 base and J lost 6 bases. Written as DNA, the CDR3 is TGTGCCAGCAGTTACTTGAGGACAGGGAGACCCGGGGAGCTGTTTTTT. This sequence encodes CASSYLRTGRPGELFF.

The DNA of the CDR3 is TGCAGCTCCAAGAGACTTCTCACAGATACGCAGTATTTT. This codes for CSSKRLLTDTQYF. V is TRBV29-1 and J is TRBJ2-3; D is uncertain. Germline assignment: CDR1 SQVTM and CDR2 ANQGSEA. V was clipped by 8 bases and J by 2 bases, with 14 bases between them. The length of the CDR3 is 13 residues.

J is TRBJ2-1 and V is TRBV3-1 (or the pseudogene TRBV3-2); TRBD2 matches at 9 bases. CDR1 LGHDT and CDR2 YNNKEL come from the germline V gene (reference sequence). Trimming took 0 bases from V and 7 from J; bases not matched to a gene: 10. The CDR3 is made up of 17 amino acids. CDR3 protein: CASSQDVGAGGRNEQFF. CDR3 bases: TGTGCCAGCAGCCAAGATGTAGGAGCGGGAGGACGGAATGAGCAGTTCTTC.